This TCR beta chain was identified during a study of T-cell memory formation after mild COVID-19. The CDR3 has 15 residues. V gave up 1 base and J gave up 6 bases; unmatched junction bases: 2. Germline-derived CDR1 and CDR2 are LNHNV and YYDKDF (reference sequence). TCRdb recomputed calls from the 5' RACE reads with MiXCR, one row per CDR3 protein. The data hold 200,000 to 250,000 distinct CDR3 sequences, with over 9% observed a single time. The source of this sequence is a man aged 18-30 years who had mild COVID-19 (a few samples of this study predate the infection). Cell type and time point are not known. Material for sequencing was PBMCs or a T cell subset sorted from them (not recorded which). The chain links TRBV15 to TRBJ2-1; 11 bases line up with TRBD2. Here the CDR3 DNA reads TGTGCCACCAGCAGAGTAGCGGGGGGGCCCAATGAGCAGTTCTTC. Translation: CATSRVAGGPNEQFF.